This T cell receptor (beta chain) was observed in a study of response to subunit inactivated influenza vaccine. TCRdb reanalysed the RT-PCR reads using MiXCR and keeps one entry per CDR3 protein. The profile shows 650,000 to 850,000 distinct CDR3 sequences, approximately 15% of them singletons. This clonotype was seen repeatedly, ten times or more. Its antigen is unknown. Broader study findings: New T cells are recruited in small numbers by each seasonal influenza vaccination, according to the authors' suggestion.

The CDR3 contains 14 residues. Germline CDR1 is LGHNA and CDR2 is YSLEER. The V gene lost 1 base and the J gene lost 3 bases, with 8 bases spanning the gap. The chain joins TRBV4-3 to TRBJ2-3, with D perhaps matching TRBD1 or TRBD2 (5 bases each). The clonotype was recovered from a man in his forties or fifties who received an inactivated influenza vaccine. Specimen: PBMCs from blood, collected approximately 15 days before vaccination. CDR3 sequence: CASSQVGGTDTQYF. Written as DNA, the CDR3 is TGCGCCAGCAGCCAAGTTGGGGGTACAGATACGCAGTATTTT.